This T cell receptor beta chain was identified in a study of vaccination effects on CD4 cells after COVID-19. Study at large: Post-vaccine draws lagged the second dose by a median of 72 days.

This table comes from immunoSEQ multiplex PCR, and its TCRdb copy is limited to in-frame clones, with some not included. This sample has roughly 24,000 clones, with 60% to 80% found just once. Trimming took 8 bases from V and 1 from J, leaving 12 bases between them. The CDR3 length is 14 residues. CDR1 MNHEY and CDR2 SVGAGI come from the germline V gene. Antigen-specific CD4+ T cells were first expanded with viral peptide pools by the ViraFEST assay and only then sequenced. Following an approximately eleven-day culture, CD4+ T cells were purified. Vaccination of participants consisted of two doses of either the BNT162b2 or mRNA-1273 vaccine. Cultures used 2.1 million or so PBMC per well, approximately 9.6 IU/ml IL-2 and approximately 11 ug/ml peptides. About this clone: Its antigen is still unknown.

The TCR comes from a human donor who received a COVID-19 vaccine. Some clones in this sample may be carry-over from other donors' samples. The sample consisted of CD4+ T cells from PBMCs cultured with SARS-CoV-2 spike peptides, taken after COVID-19 vaccination. The chain recombines TRBV6-5 with TRBJ1-5; a possible D gene is TRBD1 (6 bases). CDR3 DNA sequence: TGTGCCAGCGAGGGGGGGGCCAGCAATCAGCCCCAGCATTTT. Its translation: CASEGGASNQPQHF.